The 28 T cell receptor beta chains in this list originate from one sample, sequenced in a study of blood T cell repertoires in COVID-19. Only in-frame clones appear in the TCRdb table, and some are missing; sequencing was by immunoSEQ multiplex PCR. The sample holds fewer than 350,000 clones, around 86% seen once. The specimen sequenced was PBMCs or T cells enriched from blood (not recorded which). The receptors here all came from a man in his fifties or sixties who had recovered from COVID-19.

The gene calls are TRBV5-1 and TRBJ2-7, with a weak D call TRBD1 (6 bases). Germline V gene lookup returns CDR1 SGHRS and CDR2 YFSETQ. V lost 3 bases and J 2 bases, leaving 15 bases between the germline ends. The CDR3 covers 15 residues. The CDR3 DNA sequence: TGCGCCAGCAGCTCCGGGACACCTAAAACCTACGAGCAGTACTTC. As protein: CASSSGTPKTYEQYF.

V gene TRBV15 combines with J gene TRBJ1-1, with 8 bases matching TRBD1. CDR3 length: 14 residues. Trimming removed 8 bases from V and 0 bases from J; junction bases left unmatched: 5. The germline gives CDR1 LNHNV, CDR2 YYDKDF (reference sequence). This chain's CDR3 is CATCRDRMNTEAFF. CDR3 coding DNA: TGTGCCACCTGCCGGGACAGGATGAACACTGAAGCTTTCTTT. Filled out from reference TRBV15 and TRBJ1-1, the complete variable domain reads DAMVIQNPRYQVTQFGKPVTLSCSQTLNHNVMYWYQQKSSQAPKLLFHYYDKDFNNEADTPDNFQSRRPNTSFCFLDIRSPGLGDTAMYLCATCRDRMNTEAFFGQGTRLTVV.

The chain recombines TRBV6-5 with TRBJ2-3; 7 bases are shared with TRBD1. CDR1 is MNHEY and CDR2 is SVGAGI in the germline V gene. The CDR3 consists of 14 residues. Trimming removed 4 bases from V and 1 base from J; junction bases left unmatched: 2. The CDR3 DNA is TGTGCCAGCAGTTGGGACAGCGGCACAGATACGCAGTATTTT. As protein: CASSWDSGTDTQYF.

The CDR3 DNA follows: TGCAGCTTGGGCAGGCGAGATGGCTACACCTTC. Translating it yields CSLGRRDGYTF. This sequence joins TRBV29-1 and TRBJ1-2; no definite D call. Germline values: CDR1 SQVTM, CDR2 ANQGSEA. The CDR3 is 11 residues long. The germline V and J ends were trimmed by 8 bases and 6 bases, with 13 bases remaining between them.

The chain has TRBV9 and TRBJ1-2; no reliable D call. V was clipped by 3 bases and J by 0 bases, with 9 bases between them. CDR3 length: 14 amino acids. Germline assignment: CDR1 SGDLS and CDR2 YYNGEE. CDR3 sequence (DNA): TGTGCCAGCAGCGCCGGGTCAGCTAACTATGGCTACACCTTC. This translates into CASSAGSANYGYTF.

J is TRBJ2-5 and V is TRBV5-5, with 9 bases that match TRBD2. J gave up 5 bases and V 4 bases, and 6 bases lay outside the gene matches. CDR3 length: 14 amino acids. Looked up from germline, CDR1 is SGHKS and CDR2 is YYEKEE (reference sequence). The CDR3 is CASSPGTSYETQYF. The CDR3 nucleotides read TGTGCCAGCAGCCCCGGGACTAGCTACGAGACCCAGTACTTC.

This rearrangement joins TRBV6-4 to TRBJ1-1, with D possibly TRBD1 on 6 matching bases. Trimming shortened V by 7 bases and J by 2 bases, and 14 bases separated the two germline ends. This CDR3 region has 14 residues. CDR1 and CDR2 from the germline V gene are MRHNA and SNTAGT. The CDR3 bases are TGTGCCAGCACCCGCACAGGGAAAAACACTGAAGCTTTCTTT. Translating it yields CASTRTGKNTEAFF.

This chain connects TRBV4-1 to TRBJ1-3; D not resolved. Germline-derived CDR1 and CDR2 are MGHRA and YSYEKL. Between the trimmed V and J ends, which lost 1 base and 0 bases, there was a span of 13 bases. The CDR3 sequence is 17 residues long. The CDR3 sequence: CASSQAPAGASGNTIYF. The CDR3 DNA reads as TGCGCCAGCAGCCAAGCTCCAGCAGGCGCCTCTGGAAACACCATATATTTT.

The rearrangement uses TRBV7-9 and TRBJ1-2; D call uncertain. CDR1 and CDR2 (germline): SEHNR, FQNEAQ (reference sequence). V lost 2 bases, J lost 7 bases, and 23 bases lay in between. The CDR3 totals 17 residues. Written as DNA, the CDR3 is TGTGCCAGCAGCTTAAGTGAGCGGGAGCTAATCCGAAGTGGCTACACCTTC. This gives the protein CASSLSERELIRSGYTF.

This clone has more than one count but fewer than ten. The V call is TRBV24-1, the J call TRBJ2-7; 9 bases are shared with TRBD1. Per the germline V gene, CDR1 is KGHDR and CDR2 is SFDVKD. This CDR3 is built from 16 residues. With 2 bases clipped from V and 9 bases from J, the junction kept 13 bases outside the gene matches. CDR3 sequence (DNA): TGTGCCACCAGTGATTCCCCGGGACAGGGATGGAGTCGGCAGTACTTC. Its protein is CATSDSPGQGWSRQYF.

This chain links TRBV20-1 with TRBJ1-1; possibly TRBD1 for D (6 bases). In germline, CDR1 is DFQATT, CDR2 SNEGSKA (reference sequence). The CDR3 is made up of 11 amino acids. V was trimmed by 2 bases and J by 5 bases, leaving 6 bases between them. DNA of the CDR3: TGCAGTGCTAGACAGGGGACTGAAGCTTTCTTT. Translation: CSARQGTEAFF.

The chain carries TRBV7-6 and TRBJ2-3, with 8 bases aligning to TRBD2. Germline CDR1 is SGHVS and CDR2 is FNYEAQ. The CDR3 is made up of 16 amino acids. The J segment lost 4 bases and the V segment lost 4 bases, leaving 10 bases of the junction unmatched. The DNA of the CDR3 is TGTGCCAGCAGCTCTCGAGCGGGAGTAGGCTCAGATACGCAGTATTTT. Translated: CASSSRAGVGSDTQYF.

V is TRBV28 and J is TRBJ2-2; no clear D gene. The CDR3 is 12 amino acids. Germline CDR1 MDHEN, CDR2 SYDVKM. V was clipped by 7 bases and J by 7 bases, with 10 bases between them. The CDR3 protein is CASTKLDGELFF. CDR3 nucleotides: TGTGCCAGCACCAAACTTGACGGGGAGCTGTTTTTT.

The chain is built from TRBV7-2 and TRBJ2-1; 10 positions match TRBD1. The V gene's germline CDR1 is SGHTA and CDR2 FQGNSA. CDR3 length: 15 residues. The trim removed 1 base at V and 7 bases at J, leaving 4 bases unmatched. The CDR3 spells CASSLVRQGANEQFF. Written as DNA, the CDR3 is TGTGCCAGCAGCTTAGTGAGACAGGGGGCTAATGAGCAGTTCTTC.

This clone occurred once. The V gene is TRBV28, the J gene TRBJ1-5, with 9 bases identical to TRBD1. Per germline, CDR1 MDHEN and CDR2 SYDVKM. The CDR3 spans 16 residues. The ends lost 6 bases at V and 4 bases at J; junction bases unmatched: 10. This CDR3 reads CASREGTGTTNQPQHF. The CDR3 nucleotides are TGTGCCAGCAGGGAAGGGACAGGGACGACTAATCAGCCCCAGCATTTT.

The genes are TRBV3-1 (or the pseudogene TRBV3-2) and TRBJ2-2, with 8 nucleotides matching TRBD2. Germline values: CDR1 LGHDT, CDR2 YNNKEL (reference sequence). The CDR3 runs to 17 residues. V dropped 3 bases and J dropped 2; count of bases not matched to a gene: 8. The CDR3: CASSQPRLAPNTGELFF. The CDR3 nucleotides read TGTGCCAGCAGCCAGCCAAGACTAGCGCCCAACACCGGGGAGCTGTTTTTT.

The chain links TRBV7-2 to TRBJ2-2; maybe TRBD2 (6 bases). CDR1 SGHTA and CDR2 FQGNSA come from the germline V gene. Trimming shortened V by 3 bases and J by 1 base, and 12 bases separated the two germline ends. The CDR3 runs to 16 residues. CDR3 bases: TGTGCCAGCAGCTTTAGGCGGGGTCAGAACACCGGGGAGCTGTTTTTT. Encoded protein: CASSFRRGQNTGELFF.

The chain employs TRBV7-8 and TRBJ1-6; 11 bases fit TRBD1. Germline values: CDR1 SGHVS, CDR2 FQNEAQ. This CDR3 is built from 16 residues. Germline trimming cut 6 bases from V and 11 bases from J; bases unmatched to any gene: 12. CDR3 region: CASSFIGQGASAPLHF. CDR3 DNA: TGTGCCAGCAGTTTTATCGGACAGGGGGCCTCGGCACCCCTCCACTTT.

The chain couples TRBV7-2 to TRBJ2-7, with a possible D match to TRBD2 (5 bases). Germline-derived CDR1 and CDR2 are SGHTA and FQGNSA. This CDR3 spans 15 amino acids. Trimming took 3 bases from V and 0 from J, leaving 12 bases between them. The DNA of the CDR3 is TGTGCCAGCAGCTTGGGTAGCGCGAGCTCCTACGAGCAGTACTTC. Protein sequence: CASSLGSASSYEQYF.

The DNA for the CDR3 is TGTGCCAGCAGCGTAGCTACAGGGGGCTCGAACTACAATGAGCAGTTCTTC. As protein: CASSVATGGSNYNEQFF. This rearrangement joins TRBV9 to TRBJ2-1; 9 positions match TRBD1. V was pared by 0 bases and J by 3 bases, with 7 bases of the junction left unmatched. The germline CDR1 and CDR2 sequences are SGDLS and YYNGEE. The CDR3 extends over 17 amino acids.

Note on this clone: Other DNA sequences in this sample translate to the same CDR3. V and J are TRBV29-1 and TRBJ2-7; unclear D gene. CDR3 length: 12 amino acids. CDR1 and CDR2 (germline): SQVTM, ANQGSEA. V shed 1 base and J shed 0 bases, with 4 bases lying between them. CDR3 coding DNA: TGCAGCGTTGAAGTCAGCTCCTACGAGCAGTACTTC. The encoded protein is CSVEVSSYEQYF.

The chain couples TRBV18 to TRBJ1-2; 9 bases fit TRBD1. This CDR3 contains 13 residues. With 7 bases clipped from V and 8 bases from J, the junction kept 8 bases outside the gene matches. Germline V gives CDR1 KGHSH, CDR2 LQKENI. The DNA of the CDR3 is TGTGCCAGCTATAGGGACAGGGCAGGAGGCTACACCTTC. Protein: CASYRDRAGGYTF. Filled out from reference TRBV18 and TRBJ1-2, the complete variable domain reads NAGVMQNPRHLVRRRGQEARLRCSPMKGHSHVYWYRQLPEEGLKFMVYLQKENIIDESGMPKERFSAEFPKEGPSILRIQQVVRGDSAAYFCASYRDRAGGYTFGSGTRLTVV.

V and J are TRBV9 and TRBJ2-1; D perhaps matches TRBD2 (6 bases). This CDR3 is 15 amino acids long. Germline CDR1 and CDR2: SGDLS and YYNGEE. V lost 4 bases and J 4 bases, leaving 15 bases between the germline ends. The CDR3 region has the DNA TGTGCCAGCAGCCCCTTGTCGGGAGCTTACAATGAGCAGTTCTTC. Its translation: CASSPLSGAYNEQFF.

The chain recombines TRBV5-6 with TRBJ2-6, with TRBD1 as a possible D gene (6 bases). Trimming pared 2 bases from V and 0 bases from J, leaving 12 bases between. There are 17 residues in the CDR3. CDR1 is SGHDT and CDR2 is YYEEEE in the germline V gene. CDR3 sequence reads: CASSFWTVFSGANVLTF. The CDR3 region has the DNA TGTGCCAGCAGCTTTTGGACAGTCTTCTCTGGGGCCAACGTCCTGACTTTC.

This chain uses TRBV2 with TRBJ2-1; the match to TRBD1 covers 8 bases. V trimming: 5 bases; J trimming: 1 base; junction bases outside the gene matches: 7. The V gene's germline CDR1 is SNHLY and CDR2 FYNNEI. This CDR3 has 16 amino acids. For the CDR3, the DNA is TGTGCCAGCAGTCCGGACAGGGTTGTATCCTACAATGAGCAGTTCTTC. Translated: CASSPDRVVSYNEQFF.

The chain couples TRBV7-2 to TRBJ2-1; weak D call: TRBD1 (5 bases). This CDR3 is built from 17 residues. V lost 5 bases, J lost 0 bases, and 17 bases lay in between. Looked up from germline, CDR1 is SGHTA and CDR2 is FQGNSA. The DNA of the CDR3 is TGTGCCAGCAGCACACCGACAGTACTCAACTCCTACAATGAGCAGTTCTTC. The encoded protein is CASSTPTVLNSYNEQFF.

This clone appeared a single time. This chain uses TRBV28 with TRBJ2-1; 10 bases are a match to TRBD2. In germline, CDR1 is MDHEN, CDR2 SYDVKM. This CDR3 comprises 16 residues. With 5 bases clipped from V and 5 bases from J, the junction kept 9 bases outside the gene matches. Written as DNA, the CDR3 is TGTGCCAGCAGTACCCCCGGACTAGCGGCCAACAATGAGCAGTTCTTC. It codes for CASSTPGLAANNEQFF.

V is TRBV18 and J is TRBJ2-1; 10 bases align to TRBD2. Germline assignment: CDR1 KGHSH and CDR2 LQKENI. Trimming at V came to 1 base and at J to 6 bases, leaving 3 bases not matched to a gene. CDR3 length equals 15 residues. Here the CDR3 reads CASSPRVAGGNEQFF. The CDR3 DNA reads as TGTGCCAGCTCACCACGAGTAGCGGGAGGCAATGAGCAGTTCTTC.